Presented here are 5 T cell receptor beta chains from one specimen sequenced in a study of T cell repertoires in cytomegalovirus infection. In TCRdb, the reads were re-called with MiXCR into one record per CDR3 protein. The sample has some 700,000 distinct CDR3 sequences, around 32% seen once. Their target antigens are unknown. The sample in question was cultured PBMCs, obtained from culture after CMV antigen stimulation. The receptors were gathered from a human donor in good health (CMV status not recorded). Some clones in this sample may be carry-over from other donors' samples.

This chain links TRBV7-9 with TRBJ1-2, with 7 positions matching TRBD1. The CDR3 totals 17 residues. The germline V gene encodes CDR1 SEHNR and CDR2 FQNEAQ (reference sequence). The J segment lost 2 bases and the V segment lost 5 bases, leaving 14 bases of the junction unmatched. The CDR3 nucleotides read TGTGCCAGCAGCGCCACAGAAACAGGGGCGACAAACTATGGCTACACCTTC. It codes for CASSATETGATNYGYTF.

The rearrangement links TRBV7-8 to TRBJ2-1; 11 bases agree with TRBD2. Germline V gene sequence: CDR1 SGHVS, CDR2 FQNEAQ. The CDR3 totals 16 residues. V was clipped by 6 bases and J by 5 bases; unmatched bases: 9. The DNA for the CDR3 is TGTGCCAGCAGACATACGACTAGCGGGGCGAACAATGAGCAGTTCTTC. Translated, it gives CASRHTTSGANNEQFF.

A single count supports this clonotype. This chain links TRBV29-1 with TRBJ2-5; D is ambiguous. This CDR3 is 14 amino acids long. Germline CDR1 SQVTM, CDR2 ANQGSEA. V was shortened by 3 bases and J by 0 bases, with 11 bases between the two germline ends. CDR3 sequence: CSVEPAGYQETQYF. DNA of the CDR3: TGCAGCGTTGAGCCCGCAGGATACCAAGAGACCCAGTACTTC.

The genes are TRBV7-9 and TRBJ2-1; 13 bases line up with TRBD2. The germline V gene has CDR1 SEHNR and CDR2 FQNEAQ (reference sequence). Trimming cost V 4 bases and J 4 bases; bases outside gene matches: 7. CDR3 size: 17 residues. The CDR3 nucleotides read TGTGCCAGCAGCTCCGGACTAGCGGGAGACGGTTACAATGAGCAGTTCTTC. Encoded protein: CASSSGLAGDGYNEQFF.

The V and J genes are TRBV12-3 or TRBV12-4 and TRBJ2-1; D unclear. CDR3 size: 15 residues. V dropped 3 bases and J dropped 7 bases, with 16 bases sitting between them. CDR3 amino acids: CASSFAGARNNEQFF. CDR3 nucleotides: TGTGCCAGCAGTTTTGCAGGTGCCCGCAATAATGAGCAGTTCTTC.